These T cell receptor beta chains were read from a single sample in a study of T cell repertoires in cytomegalovirus infection. Using its own MiXCR run on the reads, TCRdb lists one record per CDR3 protein. The sample consists of hundreds of thousands of distinct CDR3 sequences, around 30% of them appearing once. These receptors' antigens are unknown. Sequencing was performed on cultured CD8+ T cells from PBMCs, taken from culture after CMV antigen stimulation. Every receptor here comes from a human donor in good health (CMV status not recorded). Some clones in this sample may be carry-over from other donors' samples. Both conserved end residues are part of each CDR3.

CDR3aa: CASSARLNGGGYTF
j_gene: TRBJ1-2
v_gene: TRBV7-6

CDR3aa: CASSPPGQYTEAFF
j_gene: TRBJ1-1
v_gene: TRBV4-1

CDR3aa: CASSTDSNYGYTF
j_gene: TRBJ1-2
v_gene: TRBV7-9

CDR3aa: CASSFGGLELETQYF
j_gene: TRBJ2-5
v_gene: TRBV12-3/TRBV12-4

CDR3aa: CASSQELGLVGTETQYF
j_gene: TRBJ2-5
v_gene: TRBV3-1

CDR3aa: CASAQSPLRDSRIEQFF
j_gene: TRBJ2-1
v_gene: TRBV7-9

CDR3aa: CSARDSGTTYNEQFF
j_gene: TRBJ2-1
v_gene: TRBV20-1

CDR3aa: CASSFFVVGSGETQYF
j_gene: TRBJ2-5
v_gene: TRBV28

CDR3aa: CASSLVSRANTEAFF
j_gene: TRBJ1-1
v_gene: TRBV7-6

CDR3aa: CSASPGLGVYNEQFF
j_gene: TRBJ2-1
v_gene: TRBV20-1

CDR3aa: CASSPEDRALFF
j_gene: TRBJ2-2
v_gene: TRBV9

CDR3aa: CASSLGERSRWETQYF
j_gene: TRBJ2-5
v_gene: TRBV7-3

CDR3aa: CASSDGGRAYEQYF
j_gene: TRBJ2-7
v_gene: TRBV2

CDR3aa: CASSLAPGPDYEQYF
j_gene: TRBJ2-7
v_gene: TRBV7-8

CDR3aa: CASRELAGGHNEQFF
j_gene: TRBJ2-1
v_gene: TRBV7-8

CDR3aa: CASSERGIGETQYF
j_gene: TRBJ2-5
v_gene: TRBV9

CDR3aa: CASSPEGSGGRTGELFF
j_gene: TRBJ2-2
v_gene: TRBV7-3

CDR3aa: CASSPVRGSGDQPQHF
j_gene: TRBJ1-5
v_gene: TRBV18

CDR3aa: CAISEKAGLYTEAFF
j_gene: TRBJ1-1
v_gene: TRBV10-3

CDR3aa: CASSLYYRSTDTQYF
j_gene: TRBJ2-3
v_gene: TRBV27

CDR3aa: CASSFMDEKLFF
j_gene: TRBJ1-4
v_gene: TRBV7-9

CDR3aa: CASTWGEETQYF
j_gene: TRBJ2-5
v_gene: TRBV12-3/TRBV12-4

CDR3aa: CSALDRGLGTDTQYF
j_gene: TRBJ2-3
v_gene: TRBV20-1

CDR3aa: CASTQRPRASGGNTQYF
j_gene: TRBJ2-3
v_gene: TRBV7-8

CDR3aa: CASSSPRAAGGGTEAFF
j_gene: TRBJ1-1
v_gene: TRBV12-3/TRBV12-4

CDR3aa: CASSSTGGSNEQFF
j_gene: TRBJ2-1
v_gene: TRBV6-1

CDR3aa: CASSENGFRAYEQYF
j_gene: TRBJ2-7
v_gene: TRBV2

CDR3aa: CASSPLWQGYNEQFF
j_gene: TRBJ2-1
v_gene: TRBV7-9

CDR3aa: CGASVQQEQYF
j_gene: TRBJ2-7
v_gene: TRBV19

CDR3aa: CASSLRGTLYEQYF
j_gene: TRBJ2-7
v_gene: TRBV27

CDR3aa: CASSAGLGSTEAFF
j_gene: TRBJ1-1
v_gene: TRBV19

CDR3aa: CASSFSDESSTDTQYF
j_gene: TRBJ2-3
v_gene: TRBV12-3/TRBV12-4

CDR3aa: CASNNMDWNTGELFF
j_gene: TRBJ2-2
v_gene: TRBV7-6

CDR3aa: CASGPGTIYNEQFF
j_gene: TRBJ2-1
v_gene: TRBV12-5

CDR3aa: CASSLSGAAYNEQFF
j_gene: TRBJ2-1
v_gene: TRBV27